This TCR beta chain is from a study of blood T cell repertoires in COVID-19. Study-level background: There were acute and convalescent COVID-19 samples, and they came from the United States, Italy and Spain.

Repertoires were generated with immunoSEQ multiplex PCR, while TCRdb's copy carries only in-frame clones and drops some. The table records approximately 250,000 clones, roughly 90% of them present only once. CDR1 is SGDLS, CDR2 YYNGEE, per germline. The CDR3 contains 15 residues. The V end lost 1 base, the J end lost 6 bases, and 14 bases lay between the germline ends. This TCR was sampled from a woman aged 65 to 85 with COVID-19, enrolled during active disease. The sequenced sample consisted of peripheral blood. The chain uses TRBV9 and TRBJ2-1; weak D call: TRBD1 (6 bases). The CDR3 spells CASSVQGTEGNEQFF. CDR3 nucleotide sequence: TGTGCCAGCAGCGTACAGGGGACCGAGGGCAATGAGCAGTTCTTC.